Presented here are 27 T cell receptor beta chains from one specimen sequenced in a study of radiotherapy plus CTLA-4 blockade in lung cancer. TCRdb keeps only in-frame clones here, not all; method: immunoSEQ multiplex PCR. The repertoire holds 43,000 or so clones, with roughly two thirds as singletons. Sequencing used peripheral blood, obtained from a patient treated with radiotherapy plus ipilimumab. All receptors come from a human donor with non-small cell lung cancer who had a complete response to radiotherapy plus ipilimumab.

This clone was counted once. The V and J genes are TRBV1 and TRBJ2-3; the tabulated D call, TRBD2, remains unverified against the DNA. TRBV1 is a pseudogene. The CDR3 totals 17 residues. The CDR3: CTSSQDYRVAGTDTQYF. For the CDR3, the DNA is TGCACCAGCAGCCAAGATTATCGCGTCGCGGGCACAGATACGCAGTATTTT.

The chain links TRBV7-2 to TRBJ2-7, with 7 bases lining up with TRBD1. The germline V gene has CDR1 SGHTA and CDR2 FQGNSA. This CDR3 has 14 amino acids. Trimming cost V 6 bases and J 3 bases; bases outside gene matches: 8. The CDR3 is CASRNLGQDYEQYF. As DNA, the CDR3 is TGTGCCAGCAGAAACCTCGGACAGGACTACGAGCAGTACTTC.

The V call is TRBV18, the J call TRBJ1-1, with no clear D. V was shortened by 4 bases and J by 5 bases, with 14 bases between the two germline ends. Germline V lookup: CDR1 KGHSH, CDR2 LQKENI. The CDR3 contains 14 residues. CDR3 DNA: TGTGCCAGCTCACAGATGAGGGCGGGGACTGAAGCTTTCTTT. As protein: CASSQMRAGTEAFF.

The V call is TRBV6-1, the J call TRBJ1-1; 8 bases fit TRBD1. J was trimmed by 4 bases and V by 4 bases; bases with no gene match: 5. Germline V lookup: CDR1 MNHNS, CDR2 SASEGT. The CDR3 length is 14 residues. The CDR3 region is CASSVAGGFTEAFF. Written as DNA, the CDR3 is TGTGCCAGCAGTGTCGCAGGGGGCTTCACTGAAGCTTTCTTT.

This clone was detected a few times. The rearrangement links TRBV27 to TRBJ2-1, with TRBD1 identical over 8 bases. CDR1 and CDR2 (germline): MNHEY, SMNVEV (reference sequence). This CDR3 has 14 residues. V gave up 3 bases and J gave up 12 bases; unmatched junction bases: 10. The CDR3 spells CASSFRDRTGGQFF. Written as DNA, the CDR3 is TGTGCCAGCAGTTTCCGGGACAGGACCGGGGGGCAGTTCTTC.

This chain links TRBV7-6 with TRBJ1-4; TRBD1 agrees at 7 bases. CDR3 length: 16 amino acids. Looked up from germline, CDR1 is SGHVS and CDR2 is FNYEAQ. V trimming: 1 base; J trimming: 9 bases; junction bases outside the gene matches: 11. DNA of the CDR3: TGTGCCAGCAGCTTAGTCGCAAGGGGGCATTCTCAAAAACTGTTTTTT. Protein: CASSLVARGHSQKLFF. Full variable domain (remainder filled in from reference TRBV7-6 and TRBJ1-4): GAGVSQSPRYKVTKRGQDVALRCDPISGHVSLYWYRQALGQGPEFLTYFNYEAQQDKSGLPNDRFSAERPEGSISTLTIQRTEQRDSAMYRCASSLVARGHSQKLFFGSGTQLSVL.

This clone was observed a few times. In nucleotides, the CDR3 is TGTGCCAGCAGCAGACTAGACTCTGGAAACACCATATATTTT. Residues: CASSRLDSGNTIYF. The chain has TRBV9 and TRBJ1-3; D unclear. The CDR3 runs 14 residues. Between the trimmed V and J ends, which lost 4 bases and 0 bases, there was a span of 8 bases. Germline CDR1 is SGDLS and CDR2 is YYNGEE.

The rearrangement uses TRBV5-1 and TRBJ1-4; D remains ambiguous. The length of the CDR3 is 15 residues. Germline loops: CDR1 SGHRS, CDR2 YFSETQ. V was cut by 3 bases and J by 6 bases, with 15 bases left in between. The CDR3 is CASSSPGSGDEKLFF. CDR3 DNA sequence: TGCGCCAGCAGCTCACCCGGAAGTGGAGATGAAAAACTGTTTTTT.

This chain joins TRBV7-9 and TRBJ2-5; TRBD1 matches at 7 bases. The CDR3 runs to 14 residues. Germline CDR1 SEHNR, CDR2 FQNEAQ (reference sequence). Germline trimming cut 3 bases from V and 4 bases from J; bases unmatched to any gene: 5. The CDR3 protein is CASSFLDRVETQYF. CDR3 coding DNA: TGTGCCAGCAGCTTTTTAGACAGGGTAGAGACCCAGTACTTC.

The CDR3 coding sequence is TGTGCCAGCAGCCCATTTCGGGGGGCAGCTAGCACAGATACGCAGTATTTT. Protein product: CASSPFRGAASTDTQYF. The chain is built from TRBV5-6 and TRBJ2-3, with a possible D match to TRBD2 (7 bases). Between the trimmed V and J ends, which lost 4 bases and 0 bases, there was a span of 18 bases. The CDR3 sequence is 17 residues long. The germline V gene encodes CDR1 SGHDT and CDR2 YYEEEE.

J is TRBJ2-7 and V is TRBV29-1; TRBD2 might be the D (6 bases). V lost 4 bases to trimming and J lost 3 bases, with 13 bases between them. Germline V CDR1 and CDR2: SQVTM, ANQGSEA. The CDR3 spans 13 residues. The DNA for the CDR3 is TGCAGCGTTGGGTTCGGAGGGCACTACGAGCAGTACTTC. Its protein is CSVGFGGHYEQYF.

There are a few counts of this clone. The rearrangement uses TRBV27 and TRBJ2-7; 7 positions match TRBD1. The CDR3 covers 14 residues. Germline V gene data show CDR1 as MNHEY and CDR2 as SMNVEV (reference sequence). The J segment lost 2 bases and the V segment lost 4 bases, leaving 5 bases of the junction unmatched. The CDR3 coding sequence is TGTGCCAGCAGTTCCGGGACAGAGACCTACGAGCAGTACTTC. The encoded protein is CASSSGTETYEQYF.

CDR3 region: CASSGSGGANNEQFF. Written as DNA, the CDR3 is TGTGCCAGCAGCGGCAGCGGGGGGGCAAACAATGAGCAGTTCTTC. This chain uses TRBV7-9 with TRBJ2-1; 10 nucleotides align to TRBD2. From germline, CDR1 is SEHNR and CDR2 FQNEAQ (reference sequence). This CDR3 spans 15 amino acids. J gave up 5 bases and V 5 bases, and 6 bases lay outside the gene matches.

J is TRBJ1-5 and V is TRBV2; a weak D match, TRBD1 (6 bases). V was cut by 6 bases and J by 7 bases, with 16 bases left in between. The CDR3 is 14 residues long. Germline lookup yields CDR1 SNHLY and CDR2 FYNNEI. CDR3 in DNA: TGTGCCAGCAGCGAGACAGGTTTTGAACAGCCCCAGCATTTT. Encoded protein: CASSETGFEQPQHF.

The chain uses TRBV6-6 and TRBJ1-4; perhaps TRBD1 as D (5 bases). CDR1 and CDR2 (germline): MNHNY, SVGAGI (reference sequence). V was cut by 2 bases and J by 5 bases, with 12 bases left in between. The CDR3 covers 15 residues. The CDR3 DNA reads TGTGCCAGCAGTTACGATAACAGGCGGAATGAAAAACTGTTTTTT. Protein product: CASSYDNRRNEKLFF.

The chain's CDR3 is CASGLPAGQAQSYEQYF. In DNA, the CDR3 is TGTGCTAGTGGTTTGCCCGCGGGACAGGCGCAATCCTACGAGCAGTACTTC. This chain links TRBV12-5 with TRBJ2-7; TRBD1 matches at 8 bases. V was clipped by 2 bases and J by 1 base; unmatched bases: 10. The CDR3 length is 17 residues. The germline CDR1 and CDR2 sequences are LGHNT and FRNRAP.

CDR3: CASRQIDQETQYF. The CDR3, as DNA: TGTGCCAGCAGACAGATTGACCAAGAGACCCAGTACTTC. The chain has TRBV6-5 and TRBJ2-5, with no clear D. Trimming took off 6 bases at V and 0 bases at J, with 8 bases between the two ends. Germline CDR1 and CDR2: MNHEY and SVGAGI. The length of the CDR3 is 13 residues.

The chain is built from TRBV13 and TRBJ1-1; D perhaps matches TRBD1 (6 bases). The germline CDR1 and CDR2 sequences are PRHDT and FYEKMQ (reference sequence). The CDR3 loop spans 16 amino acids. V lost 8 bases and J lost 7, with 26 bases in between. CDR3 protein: CASGPRTMNRTVEAFF. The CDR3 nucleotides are TGTGCCAGCGGCCCCCGCACAATGAACAGGACAGTTGAAGCTTTCTTT.

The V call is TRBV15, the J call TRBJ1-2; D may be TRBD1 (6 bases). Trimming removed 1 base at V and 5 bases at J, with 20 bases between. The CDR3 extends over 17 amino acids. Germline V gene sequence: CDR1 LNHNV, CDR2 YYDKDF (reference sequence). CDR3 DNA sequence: TGTGCCACCAGCAGAGGAGGGTCAAGTAGGGGGGGGTATGGCTACACCTTC. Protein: CATSRGGSSRGGYGYTF.

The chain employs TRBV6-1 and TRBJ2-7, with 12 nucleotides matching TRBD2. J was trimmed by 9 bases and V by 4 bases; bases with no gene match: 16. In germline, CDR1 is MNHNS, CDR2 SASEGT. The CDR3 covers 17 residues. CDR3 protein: CASSGTSGGPGSSGQYF. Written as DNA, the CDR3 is TGTGCCAGCAGTGGTACTAGCGGGGGGCCCGGGTCGTCTGGGCAGTACTTC.

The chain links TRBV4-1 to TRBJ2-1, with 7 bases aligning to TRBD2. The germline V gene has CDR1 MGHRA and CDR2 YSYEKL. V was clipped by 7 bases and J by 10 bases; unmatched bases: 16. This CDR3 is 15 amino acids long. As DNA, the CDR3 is TGCGCCAGCACCCCCCGGACTAGTCCCCCGGGGGAGCAGTTCTTC. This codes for CASTPRTSPPGEQFF.

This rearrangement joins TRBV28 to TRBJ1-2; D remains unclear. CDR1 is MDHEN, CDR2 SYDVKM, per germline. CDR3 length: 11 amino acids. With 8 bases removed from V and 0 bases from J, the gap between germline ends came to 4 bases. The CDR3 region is CASETNYGYTF. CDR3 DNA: TGTGCCAGCGAGACTAACTATGGCTACACCTTC.

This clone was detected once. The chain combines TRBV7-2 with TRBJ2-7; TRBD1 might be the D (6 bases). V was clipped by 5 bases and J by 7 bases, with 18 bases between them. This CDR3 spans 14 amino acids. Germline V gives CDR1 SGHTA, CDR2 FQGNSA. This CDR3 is CASSETGRLREQYF. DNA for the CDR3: TGTGCCAGCAGCGAGACAGGCCGTCTACGAGAGCAGTACTTC.

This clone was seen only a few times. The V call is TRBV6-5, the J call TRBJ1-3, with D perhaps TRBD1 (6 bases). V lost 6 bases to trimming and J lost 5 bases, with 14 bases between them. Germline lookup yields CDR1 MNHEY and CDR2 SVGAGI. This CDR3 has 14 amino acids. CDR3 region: CASSRQASRNTIYF. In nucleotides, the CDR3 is TGTGCCAGCAGCCGACAGGCGAGTCGAAACACCATATATTTT.

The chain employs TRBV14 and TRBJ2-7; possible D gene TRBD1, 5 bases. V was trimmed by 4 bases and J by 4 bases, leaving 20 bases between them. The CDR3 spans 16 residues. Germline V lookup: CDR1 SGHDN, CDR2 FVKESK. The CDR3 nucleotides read TGTGCCAGCAGCCTCAGGGATGGCCGGCCAAGTTACGAGCAGTACTTC. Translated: CASSLRDGRPSYEQYF.

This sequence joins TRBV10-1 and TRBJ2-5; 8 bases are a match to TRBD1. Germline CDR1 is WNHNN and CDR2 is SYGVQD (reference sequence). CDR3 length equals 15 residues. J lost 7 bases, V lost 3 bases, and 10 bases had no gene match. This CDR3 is CASSESRTGSGTQYF. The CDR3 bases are TGCGCCAGCAGTGAATCTAGGACAGGGTCGGGGACCCAGTACTTC.

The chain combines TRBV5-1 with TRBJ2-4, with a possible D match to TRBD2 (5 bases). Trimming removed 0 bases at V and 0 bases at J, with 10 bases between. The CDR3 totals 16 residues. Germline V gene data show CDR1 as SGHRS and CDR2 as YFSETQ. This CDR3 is CASSLVGDLAKNIQYF. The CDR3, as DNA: TGCGCCAGCAGCTTGGTCGGGGATCTAGCCAAAAACATTCAGTACTTC.